A selection of T cell receptor beta chains follows, all from one sample in a study of PD-1 blockade in classical Hodgkin lymphoma. The protocol was immunoSEQ multiplex PCR, while the TCRdb copy is restricted to in-frame clones and leaves out a portion. The sample gives fewer than 20,000 clones, about 85% of which show up once; around 1.2% is in the top ten. What was sequenced was CD4+ T cells from blood. The receptors were sampled from a human donor with classical Hodgkin lymphoma. CDR3s include the opening cysteine and the closing phenylalanine or tryptophan. The order of the fields is J gene, D gene, clone size, V gene, CDR3 protein, CDR3 DNA. The D gene is left open where the match is weak. Clone size is shown for a subset of rows, as once, few, many or a class of expanded clone.

j_gene: TRBJ2-5
d_gene: NA
abundance: once
v_gene: TRBV7-2
CDR3aa: CASSLPKGLSQETQYF
CDR3nt: TGTGCCAGCAGCCTCCCAAAAGGACTGTCACAAGAGACCCAGTACTTC

j_gene: TRBJ2-1
d_gene: TRBD2
abundance: NA
v_gene: TRBV6-5
CDR3aa: CASSYSKLAEQFF
CDR3nt: TGTGCCAGCAGTTACTCGAAACTAGCGGAGCAGTTCTTC

j_gene: TRBJ1-5
d_gene: NA
abundance: NA
v_gene: TRBV6-6
CDR3aa: CATVGQFNQPQHF
CDR3nt: TGTGCCACCGTCGGACAGTTCAATCAGCCCCAGCATTTT

j_gene: TRBJ2-4
d_gene: NA
abundance: NA
v_gene: TRBV28
CDR3aa: CASNRPVLNIQYF
CDR3nt: TGTGCCAGCAACCGCCCGGTCTTAAACATTCAGTACTTC

j_gene: TRBJ1-3
d_gene: NA
abundance: NA
v_gene: TRBV5-4
CDR3aa: CASSQDSQNSGNTIYF
CDR3nt: TGTGCCAGCAGCCAAGATTCCCAGAACTCTGGAAACACCATATATTTT

j_gene: TRBJ2-3
d_gene: NA
abundance: NA
v_gene: TRBV25-1
CDR3aa: CASSVAGTDTQYF
CDR3nt: TGTGCCAGCAGTGTCGCTGGGACAGATACGCAGTATTTT

j_gene: TRBJ1-6
d_gene: TRBD1
abundance: NA
v_gene: TRBV28
CDR3aa: CATKTGGASPLHF
CDR3nt: TGTGCCACCAAAACAGGGGGCGCCTCACCCCTCCACTTT

j_gene: TRBJ2-1
d_gene: TRBD2
abundance: NA
v_gene: TRBV28
CDR3aa: CASSSISGGEDEQFF
CDR3nt: TGTGCCAGCAGTTCCATTAGCGGGGGGGAGGATGAGCAGTTCTTC

j_gene: TRBJ1-2
d_gene: TRBD1
abundance: NA
v_gene: TRBV13
CDR3aa: CASSFGTGEYPNYGYTF
CDR3nt: TGTGCCAGCAGCTTCGGGACAGGGGAATACCCTAACTATGGCTACACCTTC

j_gene: TRBJ2-2
d_gene: TRBD2
abundance: once
v_gene: TRBV9
CDR3aa: CASSLGLAGAGTNTGELFF
CDR3nt: TGTGCCAGCAGCCTGGGACTAGCGGGAGCTGGGACGAACACCGGGGAGCTGTTTTTT

j_gene: TRBJ2-4
d_gene: TRBD1
abundance: NA
v_gene: TRBV10-1
CDR3aa: CASATGTATNIQYF
CDR3nt: TGCGCCAGCGCGACCGGGACAGCCACGAACATTCAGTACTTC

j_gene: TRBJ1-5
d_gene: TRBD1
abundance: NA
v_gene: TRBV5-6
CDR3aa: CASSSGQGGQPQHF
CDR3nt: TGTGCCAGCAGCTCCGGACAGGGGGGTCAGCCCCAGCATTTT

j_gene: TRBJ2-3
d_gene: TRBD1
abundance: NA
v_gene: TRBV6-6
CDR3aa: CASRPYGTGGDTQYF
CDR3nt: TGTGCCAGCAGACCCTACGGGACAGGCGGGGATACGCAGTATTTT

j_gene: TRBJ2-1
d_gene: NA
abundance: few
v_gene: TRBV28
CDR3aa: CASSPFNRDPGHNEQFF
CDR3nt: TGTGCCAGCAGTCCATTCAACAGGGACCCCGGACACAATGAGCAGTTCTTC

j_gene: TRBJ2-2
d_gene: NA
abundance: NA
v_gene: TRBV5-1
CDR3aa: CASSRTGNTGELFF
CDR3nt: TGCGCCAGCAGCCGGACTGGGAACACCGGGGAGCTGTTTTTT

j_gene: TRBJ2-3
d_gene: NA
abundance: few
v_gene: TRBV19
CDR3aa: CASSISQGLTDTQYF
CDR3nt: TGTGCCAGTAGTATTTCCCAGGGTTTAACCGATACGCAGTATTTT

j_gene: TRBJ2-1
d_gene: NA
abundance: once
v_gene: TRBV11-2
CDR3aa: CASKPRALASLQEQFF
CDR3nt: TGTGCCAGCAAACCTAGGGCCCTAGCGAGCCTACAGGAGCAGTTCTTC

j_gene: TRBJ1-1
d_gene: NA
abundance: NA
v_gene: TRBV19
CDR3aa: CASSIVGSGGPNTEAFF
CDR3nt: TGTGCCAGTAGTATAGTCGGGTCCGGTGGACCGAACACTGAAGCTTTCTTT

j_gene: TRBJ1-2
d_gene: TRBD1
abundance: NA
v_gene: TRBV5-1
CDR3aa: CASSLNMDRGFYGYTF
CDR3nt: TGCGCCAGCAGCTTGAATATGGACAGGGGATTCTATGGCTACACCTTC

j_gene: TRBJ2-7
d_gene: TRBD2
abundance: NA
v_gene: TRBV9
CDR3aa: CASSVGTSGKNEQYF
CDR3nt: TGTGCCAGCAGCGTAGGAACTAGCGGGAAAAACGAGCAGTACTTC

j_gene: TRBJ2-3
d_gene: NA
abundance: NA
v_gene: TRBV19
CDR3aa: CASSIGRADTQYF
CDR3nt: TGTGCCAGTAGTATAGGGCGGGCAGATACGCAGTATTTT

j_gene: TRBJ1-4
d_gene: NA
abundance: NA
v_gene: TRBV19
CDR3aa: CASNRPGLNEKLFF
CDR3nt: TGTGCCAGTAACAGGCCAGGCCTTAATGAAAAACTGTTTTTT